These T cell receptor beta chains were read from a single sample in a study of a mutant IDH1 vaccine in newly diagnosed glioma. Some clones are missing from TCRdb's copy, which holds only in-frame ones; the method was immunoSEQ multiplex PCR. The repertoire consists of some 120,000 clones, with about 80% occurring once and the leading ten covering under 5.5%. Their target antigens are unknown. The sequences come from PBMCs, collected from a glioma patient whose treatment included an IDH1 peptide vaccine. These receptors originate from a man aged 35-49 years with glioma. Each CDR3 is given with its conserved first and last residue. The D gene is left open where the match is weak. Clone size appears in some rows only: once, few, many, or a class for an expanded clone.

CDR3aa: CARGPRLYNEQFF
v_gene: TRBV30
d_gene: -
abundance: -
j_gene: TRBJ2-1

CDR3aa: CASSFSGAHTGELFF
v_gene: TRBV7-9
d_gene: TRBD2
abundance: -
j_gene: TRBJ2-2

CDR3aa: CASSLEGRGYEQYF
v_gene: TRBV5-1
d_gene: -
abundance: once
j_gene: TRBJ2-7

CDR3aa: CASSQRTSGAATNEKLFF
v_gene: TRBV4-2
d_gene: -
abundance: few
j_gene: TRBJ1-4

CDR3aa: CASSPFRTGAGNTIYF
v_gene: TRBV18
d_gene: TRBD1
abundance: -
j_gene: TRBJ1-3

CDR3aa: CASSPLRQDEQFF
v_gene: TRBV18
d_gene: -
abundance: once
j_gene: TRBJ2-1

CDR3aa: CASSPSGMVGELFF
v_gene: TRBV6-5
d_gene: TRBD2
abundance: once
j_gene: TRBJ2-2

CDR3aa: CASSVTSFSYEQYF
v_gene: TRBV6-1
d_gene: -
abundance: once
j_gene: TRBJ2-7

CDR3aa: CASRPQGLNQPQHF
v_gene: TRBV6-5
d_gene: -
abundance: -
j_gene: TRBJ1-5

CDR3aa: CSVRRGEKLFF
v_gene: TRBV29-1
d_gene: -
abundance: -
j_gene: TRBJ1-4

CDR3aa: CASSPGQGIYGYTF
v_gene: TRBV7-2
d_gene: TRBD1
abundance: -
j_gene: TRBJ1-2